Detailed here is one T cell receptor (beta chain). Sequenced by immunoSEQ multiplex PCR; TCRdb stores in-frame clones only, minus some. Of around 100,000 clones listed, about 91% are singletons. Losses at the gene ends were 10 bases for V and 1 base for J; bases not matched to a gene: 2. The CDR3 length is 12 residues. Germline CDR1 reads MNHEY; CDR2 reads SVGAGI. This entry is derived from a study of blood T cell repertoires in COVID-19. Study in general: Sources were T cells, B-cell-depleted T cells, or PBMCs; the material itself was cDNA or gDNA.

What was sequenced was peripheral blood. The chain is built from TRBV6-5 and TRBJ2-7; the match to TRBD1 covers 9 bases. This clonotype originated in a man between 50 and 59 years old with acute or convalescent COVID-19. CDR3 in DNA: TGTGCCACCGGGACAGGGTCCTACGAGCAGTACTTC. Translated, it gives CATGTGSYEQYF.